This T cell receptor (beta chain) was observed in a study of Ad26.COV2.S vaccination and SARS-CoV-2 variants. Across the whole study: Intramuscularly, Ad26.COV2.S was given either once or twice, 56 days apart.

Stated treatment: approximately 18 received Ad26.COV2.S at low or high dose, single or two shots; 5 received placebo; per-sample allocation not given. The investigators took samples on day 63 after the first vaccine or placebo injection. Based in Boston, the donor was an adult of 18-55 years. The study, taken as a whole, reports: Vaccine and placebo recipients had similar non-spike TCR breadth. TCR breadth and depth analyses may have underestimated total T cell responses.

A remark on this clone: Antigen unknown.

The CDR3 extends over 14 amino acids. CDR1 is LNHDA, CDR2 SQIVND, per germline (reference sequence). The V end was cut by 3 bases, the J end by 5 bases, with 11 bases between. Libraries were prepared by immunoSEQ multiplex PCR; TCRdb keeps only in-frame clonotypes and omits some of them. There are hundreds of thousands of clones in the sample; approximately 88% occur only once, and over 1.3% lies in the top ten. Sequenced here: peripheral blood, sampled in a trial of Ad26.COV2.S vaccine versus placebo. This chain uses TRBV19 with TRBJ2-1; D unresolved. The TCR originated in a person aged 18-65 years who received the Ad26.COV2.S COVID-19 vaccine or a placebo. CDR3 protein: CASSISAINNEQFF. The DNA of the CDR3 is TGTGCCAGTAGTATTTCGGCAATCAACAATGAGCAGTTCTTC.